This T cell receptor (beta chain) was found in a study of vaccination and CD4 T cells after COVID-19. Study findings and constraints: The median count of SARS-CoV-2-reactive clonotypes rose from about 20 to 38, not significantly. For convalescent patients, 304 of the 307 vaccine-specific clones analyzed were classified as spike mono-reactive.

Treatment meaning: approximately 10-day PBMC culture with coronavirus spike peptide pools or control peptides (ViraFEST assay). With peptide pools, ViraFEST first expanded antigen-specific T cells and afterwards sequenced their TCRs. Positive tests by PCR, dated March to December 2020, predated US Alpha, Beta and Delta variants. CDR1 and CDR2 (germline): SGHNT, YENEEA. This CDR3 is 12 amino acids long. Trimming cost V 5 bases and J 8 bases, with 12 bases left between them. A note on this clonotype: Its antigen is still unknown.

Cultured CD4+ T cell DNA underwent sequencing with the Oncomine TCR Beta short-read assay. Using its own MiXCR run on the PCR reads, TCRdb lists one record per CDR3 protein. The table lists 17,000 or so distinct CDR3 sequences, roughly three fifths of them singletons. The chain has TRBV11-3 and TRBJ1-2; D may be TRBD1 (5 bases). This TCR was sampled from a human donor who had recovered from COVID-19. The material sequenced was CD4+ T cells from blood, cultured in vitro, taken after SARS-CoV-2 vaccination. CDR3 nucleotide sequence: TGTGCCAGCAGCCGTAGGGGTTCCGGCTACACCTTC. Its translation: CASSRRGSGYTF.